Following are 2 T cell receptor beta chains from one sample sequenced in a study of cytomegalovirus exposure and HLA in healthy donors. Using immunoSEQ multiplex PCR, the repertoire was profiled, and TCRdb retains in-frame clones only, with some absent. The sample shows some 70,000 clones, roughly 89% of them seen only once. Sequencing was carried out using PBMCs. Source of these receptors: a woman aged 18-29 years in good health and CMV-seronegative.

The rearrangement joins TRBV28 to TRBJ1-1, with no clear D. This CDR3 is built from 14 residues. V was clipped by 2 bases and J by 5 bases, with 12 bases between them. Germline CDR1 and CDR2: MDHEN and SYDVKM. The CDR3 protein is CASSLGGPGTEAFF. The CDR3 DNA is TGTGCCAGCAGTTTAGGTGGTCCGGGAACTGAAGCTTTCTTT. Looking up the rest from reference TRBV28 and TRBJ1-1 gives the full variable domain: DVKVTQSSRYLVKRTGEKVFLECVQDMDHENMFWYRQDPGLGLRLIYFSYDVKMKEKGDIPEGYSVSREKKERFSLILESASTNQTSMYLCASSLGGPGTEAFFGQGTRLTVV.

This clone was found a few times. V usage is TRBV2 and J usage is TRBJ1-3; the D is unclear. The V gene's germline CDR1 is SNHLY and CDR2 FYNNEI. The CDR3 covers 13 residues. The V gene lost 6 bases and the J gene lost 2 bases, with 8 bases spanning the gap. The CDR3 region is CASSGDPGNTIYF. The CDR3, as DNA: TGTGCCAGCAGCGGGGATCCTGGAAACACCATATATTTT. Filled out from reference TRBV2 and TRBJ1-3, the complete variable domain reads EPEVTQTPSHQVTQMGQEVILRCVPISNHLYFYWYRQILGQKVEFLVSFYNNEISEKSEIFDDQFSVERPDGSNFTLKIRSTKLEDSAMYFCASSGDPGNTIYFGEGSWLTVV.